This passage covers 11 T cell receptor beta chains from one sample sequenced in a study of blood T cell repertoires in COVID-19. Libraries were prepared by immunoSEQ multiplex PCR; TCRdb keeps only in-frame clonotypes and omits some of them. The sample has 280,000 or so clones; 85% are singletons. The sample comprised PBMCs or T cells enriched from blood (not recorded which). These receptors were taken from a woman aged 45 to 65 who had recovered from COVID-19.

The V call is TRBV5-1, the J call TRBJ1-5; possibly TRBD1 for D (5 bases). The germline V gene encodes CDR1 SGHRS and CDR2 YFSETQ. V shed 2 bases and J shed 2 bases, with 8 bases lying between them. This CDR3 has 14 amino acids. CDR3: CASSFSGGNQPQHF. DNA for the CDR3: TGCGCCAGCAGCTTCTCGGGGGGCAATCAGCCCCAGCATTTT.

The genes are TRBV7-6 and TRBJ2-1; 10 bases fit TRBD1. The CDR3 has 16 residues. The trim removed 5 bases at V and 5 bases at J, leaving 9 bases unmatched. Germline CDR1 reads SGHVS; CDR2 reads FNYEAQ. DNA for the CDR3: TGTGCCAGCAGCCCACCCGCCGGGACAGGGGACAATGAGCAGTTCTTC. Amino acids: CASSPPAGTGDNEQFF.

V usage is TRBV28 and J usage is TRBJ1-4; possibly TRBD1 for D (5 bases). CDR3 length equals 15 residues. The V and J ends lost 7 bases and 7 bases respectively, with 19 bases between them. The germline V gene has CDR1 MDHEN and CDR2 SYDVKM. The CDR3 spells CASTAAVGGGEKLFF. The DNA for the CDR3 is TGTGCCAGCACCGCTGCAGTGGGGGGGGGTGAAAAACTGTTTTTT.

The CDR3 region has the DNA TGCGCCAGCAGCCCCCGCGACACCGGGGAGCTGTTTTTT. Translated: CASSPRDTGELFF. The rearrangement uses TRBV4-1 and TRBJ2-2; D uncertain. The CDR3 contains 13 residues. V was clipped by 4 bases and J by 3 bases, with 6 bases between them. The germline V gene has CDR1 MGHRA and CDR2 YSYEKL.

There are a few counts of this clone. The V and J genes are TRBV30 and TRBJ2-4, with 9 nucleotides matching TRBD2. With 4 bases clipped from V and 4 bases from J, the junction kept 2 bases outside the gene matches. CDR1 is GTSNPN, CDR2 SVGIG, per germline (reference sequence). There are 13 residues in the CDR3. The CDR3 spells CAWMSGGKNIQYF. In DNA form, the CDR3 reads TGTGCCTGGATGAGCGGGGGGAAAAACATTCAGTACTTC. Supplemented by reference TRBV30 and TRBJ2-4, the full variable domain reads SQTIHQWPATLVQPVGSPLSLECTVEGTSNPNLYWYRQAAGRGLQLLFYSVGIGQISSEVPQNLSASRPQDRQFILSSKKLLLSDSGFYLCAWMSGGKNIQYFGAGTRLSVL.

This clone was seen only a few times. CDR3 coding DNA: TGTGCCAGTAGCGCTAACTATGGCTACACCTTC. Protein product: CASSANYGYTF. The chain employs TRBV2 and TRBJ1-2; D remains ambiguous. This CDR3 spans 11 amino acids. V was trimmed by 9 bases and J by 0 bases, leaving 5 bases between them. The germline V gene encodes CDR1 SNHLY and CDR2 FYNNEI.

J is TRBJ2-2 and V is TRBV29-1, with D possibly matching TRBD1 (5 bases). The V gene lost 4 bases and the J gene lost 0 bases, with 12 bases spanning the gap. The CDR3 spans 15 residues. Germline V gene data show CDR1 as SQVTM and CDR2 as ANQGSEA. The CDR3 here is CSVGGGSPNTGELFF. As DNA, the CDR3 is TGCAGCGTTGGGGGCGGAAGTCCGAACACCGGGGAGCTGTTTTTT.

V and J are TRBV3-1 (or the pseudogene TRBV3-2) and TRBJ1-3; 8 nucleotides align to TRBD1. With 6 bases clipped from V and 4 bases from J, the junction kept 8 bases outside the gene matches. This CDR3 contains 15 residues. Germline V gene sequence: CDR1 LGHDT, CDR2 YNNKEL (reference sequence). CDR3: CASSRQGAQGNTIYF. The CDR3 DNA reads TGTGCCAGCAGTCGGCAGGGGGCGCAAGGAAACACCATATATTTT.

The rearrangement links TRBV5-1 to TRBJ2-3; 13 nucleotides agree with TRBD2. Germline CDR1 SGHRS, CDR2 YFSETQ. Trimming removed 4 bases from V and 0 bases from J; junction bases left unmatched: 8. The CDR3 totals 18 residues. The CDR3 here is CASSQTSGGSGSTDTQYF. The CDR3 nucleotides read TGCGCCAGCAGCCAGACTAGCGGGGGGAGTGGTAGCACAGATACGCAGTATTTT.

The chain combines TRBV7-3 with TRBJ2-4, with 7 bases identical to TRBD1. J lost 6 bases, V lost 5 bases, and 16 bases had no gene match. The CDR3 is made up of 17 amino acids. Germline CDR1 reads SGHTA; CDR2 reads FQGTGA. The CDR3 sequence: CASSRRGGPNSGNIQYF. The CDR3 region has the DNA TGTGCCAGCAGCCGGAGAGGGGGCCCTAATTCGGGAAACATTCAGTACTTC.

The chain has TRBV19 and TRBJ1-2; the D is unclear. The CDR3 runs to 15 residues. Germline values: CDR1 LNHDA, CDR2 SQIVND (reference sequence). V gave up 5 bases and J gave up 4 bases, with 17 bases separating them. The CDR3 nucleotides are TGTGCCAGTAGTTCCTTTGCGGCAGACCTCTATGGCTACACCTTC. It yields the protein CASSSFAADLYGYTF. The whole variable domain, filled in from reference TRBV19 and TRBJ1-2, reads DGGITQSPKYLFRKEGQNVTLSCEQNLNHDAMYWYRQDPGQGLRLIYYSQIVNDFQKGDIAEGYSVSREKKESFPLTVTSAQKNPTAFYLCASSSFAADLYGYTFGSGTRLTVV.